The 12 T cell receptor beta chains below come from one sample, sequenced in a study of cytomegalovirus exposure and HLA in healthy donors. The PCR contained 60 Vbeta and 13 Jbeta primers. Profiled with immunoSEQ multiplex PCR; TCRdb holds only in-frame clones, not every one. The sample records 45,000 or so clones, around 70% being singletons. The sample consisted of PBMCs. Receptors originate from a woman in her 30s in good health and CMV-seronegative.

The V and J genes are TRBV7-6 and TRBJ2-1, with 9 positions matching TRBD1. Germline CDR1 is SGHVS and CDR2 is FNYEAQ. V was pared by 5 bases and J by 10 bases, with 6 bases of the junction left unmatched. The CDR3 contains 13 residues. The CDR3 DNA is TGTGCCAGCAGCGTCCCGGGACAGGGCGAGCAGTTCTTC. Translated, it gives CASSVPGQGEQFF.

The rearrangement links TRBV28 to TRBJ2-1; maybe TRBD1 (6 bases). Trimming cost V 3 bases and J 4 bases, with 10 bases left between them. Per germline, CDR1 MDHEN and CDR2 SYDVKM. This CDR3 contains 14 residues. This CDR3 reads CASSLEQGYNEQFF. The CDR3 nucleotides are TGTGCCAGCAGTTTGGAACAGGGTTACAATGAGCAGTTCTTC.

This clone was observed a few times. The chain employs TRBV6-6 and TRBJ1-5; 9 positions match TRBD1. The germline V gene encodes CDR1 MNHNY and CDR2 SVGAGI (reference sequence). The ends lost 4 bases at V and 5 bases at J; junction bases unmatched: 3. The CDR3 has 14 residues. The CDR3 DNA reads as TGTGCCAGCAGTTCTGGACAGGGGCATCAGCCCCAGCATTTT. Protein product: CASSSGQGHQPQHF.

This clone is large by share. CDR3 amino acids: CATGGLGDTQYF. The CDR3 DNA follows: TGTGCCACGGGGGGGCTAGGAGATACGCAGTATTTT. The chain is built from TRBV10-3 and TRBJ2-3; 8 bases agree with TRBD2. The CDR3 has 12 residues. J was trimmed by 5 bases and V by 10 bases; bases with no gene match: 5. The germline V gene has CDR1 ENHRY and CDR2 SYGVKD.

The V and J genes are TRBV10-1 and TRBJ2-3; D is possibly TRBD1 (6 bases). Germline loops: CDR1 WNHNN, CDR2 SYGVQD (reference sequence). The CDR3 consists of 14 residues. V was clipped by 4 bases and J by 1 base, with 9 bases between them. The CDR3 region is CASSGGQRTDTQYF. In nucleotides, the CDR3 is TGCGCCAGCAGTGGGGGACAACGCACAGATACGCAGTATTTT.

This chain connects TRBV7-2 to TRBJ2-5; 8 bases map to TRBD2. CDR1 is SGHTA and CDR2 is FQGNSA in the germline V gene. J was trimmed by 5 bases and V by 5 bases; bases with no gene match: 7. The CDR3 contains 14 residues. In nucleotides, the CDR3 is TGTGCCAGCAGCCTAACAAGCGGGGGTGAGACCCAGTACTTC. Protein: CASSLTSGGETQYF.

The chain recombines TRBV5-1 with TRBJ2-7, with 8 bases lining up with TRBD1. Germline CDR1 SGHRS, CDR2 YFSETQ. The CDR3 sequence is 16 residues long. Losses at the gene ends were 1 base for V and 1 base for J; bases not matched to a gene: 7. The DNA for the CDR3 is TGCGCCAGCAGCTTGAACTTACGGACAGGGTCCTACGAGCAGTACTTC. As protein: CASSLNLRTGSYEQYF.

The chain has TRBV11-1 and TRBJ2-5; TRBD1 agrees at 9 bases. The V gene's germline CDR1 is SGHAT and CDR2 FQDESV (reference sequence). CDR3 length: 17 residues. V was clipped by 3 bases and J by 5 bases; unmatched bases: 13. The CDR3 region has the DNA TGTGCCAGCAGCTTTCGAAGCGGCTGGGGGACAGGGGAGACCCAGTACTTC. Residues: CASSFRSGWGTGETQYF.

The chain has TRBV7-8 and TRBJ2-3; D gene ambiguous. The CDR3 contains 14 residues. The germline V gene encodes CDR1 SGHVS and CDR2 FQNEAQ. V was cut by 5 bases and J by 1 base, with 10 bases left in between. Here the CDR3 DNA reads TGTGCCAGCAGCCCACCCGGAGGCACAGATACGCAGTATTTT. Its translation: CASSPPGGTDTQYF. Full variable domain (rest looked up from reference TRBV7-8 and TRBJ2-3): GAGVSQSPRYKVAKRGQDVALRCDPISGHVSLFWYQQALGQGPEFLTYFQNEAQLDKSGLPSDRFFAERPEGSVSTLKIQRTQQEDSAVYLCASSPPGGTDTQYFGPGTRLTVL.

This clone was detected ten times or more. The J gene is TRBJ1-5, the V gene TRBV28; 9 bases map to TRBD1. Germline V gene sequence: CDR1 MDHEN, CDR2 SYDVKM. This CDR3 has 18 residues. V trimming: 4 bases; J trimming: 0 bases; junction bases outside the gene matches: 10. The CDR3: CASSSGQGVVFSNQPQHF. The DNA of the CDR3 is TGTGCCAGCAGTTCGGGACAGGGCGTCGTCTTTAGCAATCAGCCCCAGCATTTT.

Here the CDR3 reads CAWSVSGGTREQYF. The CDR3 bases are TGTGCCTGGAGTGTATCGGGGGGGACTCGCGAGCAGTACTTC. V usage is TRBV30 and J usage is TRBJ2-7, with 8 nucleotides matching TRBD2. V gave up 0 bases and J gave up 6 bases; unmatched junction bases: 7. CDR3 length: 14 amino acids. Germline CDR1 GTSNPN, CDR2 SVGIG (reference sequence).

The rearrangement joins TRBV6-5 to TRBJ1-1; D possibly corresponds to TRBD1 (6 bases). CDR3 size: 14 residues. Germline values: CDR1 MNHEY, CDR2 SVGAGI. Trimming shortened V by 6 bases and J by 2 bases, and 13 bases separated the two germline ends. The CDR3 reads CASSRVDSNTEAFF. The DNA of the CDR3 is TGTGCCAGCAGCCGGGTGGACAGTAACACTGAAGCTTTCTTT.